The 27 T cell receptor beta chains reported below all come from one sample, sequenced in a study of control samples from healthy donors and cancer patients. Sequencing was performed with immunoSEQ multiplex PCR; in TCRdb, only in-frame clones are kept and a portion is missing. Of some 140,000 clones listed, approximately 94% were seen once; the top ten hold around 6.1%. Sample: blood. The receptors stem from a man aged 40-49 years in good health.

This chain links TRBV19 with TRBJ1-3, with 9 bases that match TRBD1. The CDR3 contains 14 residues. The junction had 8 bases not matched to a gene; V was cut back by 6 bases and J by 8 bases. Germline CDR1 LNHDA, CDR2 SQIVND (reference sequence). The CDR3 loop is CASSRTGEGHTIYF. For the CDR3, the DNA is TGTGCCAGTAGCCGGACAGGGGAGGGACACACCATATATTTT.

J is TRBJ2-1 and V is TRBV4-3, with 11 nucleotides matching TRBD2. In germline, CDR1 is LGHNA, CDR2 YSLEER. V lost 5 bases, J lost 0 bases, and 15 bases stayed unmatched. The CDR3 has 20 residues. The CDR3 sequence is CASSYFPLAGGSSSYNEQFF. In nucleotides, the CDR3 is TGCGCCAGCAGCTACTTCCCCCTAGCGGGGGGTTCTAGCTCCTACAATGAGCAGTTCTTC.

The chain is built from TRBV7-9 and TRBJ1-2, with D possibly matching TRBD1 (5 bases). CDR1 is SEHNR, CDR2 FQNEAQ, per germline (reference sequence). The CDR3 sequence is 14 residues long. Trimming pared 4 bases from V and 6 bases from J, leaving 15 bases between. In DNA form, the CDR3 reads TGTGCCAGCAGCTCCGAGGGACTCCGACATGGCTACACCTTC. This encodes CASSSEGLRHGYTF.

The chain uses TRBV27 and TRBJ2-1; 8 bases are shared with TRBD2. The length of the CDR3 is 16 residues. V shed 6 bases and J 0 bases; nucleotides not matched to a gene: 7. Germline CDR1 MNHEY, CDR2 SMNVEV (reference sequence). In nucleotides, the CDR3 is TGTGCCAGCAGGCTAGTCGGGACTAGCTCCTACAATGAGCAGTTCTTC. This gives the protein CASRLVGTSSYNEQFF.

A single count supports this clone. J is TRBJ1-6 and V is TRBV18; D is unclear. Germline-derived CDR1 and CDR2 are KGHSH and LQKENI. Trimming stripped 6 bases from V and 10 bases from J, with 16 bases between. The CDR3 totals 14 residues. The CDR3 region is CASSPSRRESPLHF. CDR3 nucleotides: TGTGCCAGCTCCCCCTCGAGGCGCGAATCACCCCTCCACTTT.

This chain joins TRBV2 and TRBJ1-5; a possible D gene is TRBD1 (6 bases). This CDR3 comprises 13 residues. V lost 10 bases to trimming and J lost 3 bases, with 13 bases between them. CDR1 SNHLY and CDR2 FYNNEI come from the germline V gene. The chain's CDR3 is CATVGGPNQPQHF. The CDR3 DNA reads TGTGCCACCGTGGGGGGGCCCAATCAGCCCCAGCATTTT.

This clone was seen once. The rearrangement links TRBV5-8 to TRBJ2-7; possible D gene TRBD1, 6 bases. CDR1 is SGHTS, CDR2 YDEGEE, per germline. Trimming shortened V by 0 bases and J by 2 bases, and 9 bases separated the two germline ends. The CDR3 contains 14 residues. CDR3 amino acids: CASSLGQVPYEQYF. In DNA form, the CDR3 reads TGTGCCAGCAGCTTGGGACAGGTTCCCTACGAGCAGTACTTC.

V gene TRBV9 combines with J gene TRBJ2-3, with TRBD1 matching over 10 bases. In germline, CDR1 is SGDLS, CDR2 YYNGEE. The CDR3 runs to 15 residues. The V gene end was trimmed by 2 bases and the J gene end by 7 bases; junction bases not matched to a gene: 7. The CDR3 protein is CASSVAGTGAYTQYF. CDR3 DNA: TGTGCCAGCAGCGTGGCAGGGACAGGGGCATATACGCAGTATTTT.

This clone appeared a few times. V usage is TRBV28 and J usage is TRBJ1-2; D may be TRBD1 (6 bases). V was clipped by 11 bases and J by 7 bases, with 17 bases between them. Germline V gives CDR1 MDHEN, CDR2 SYDVKM. The CDR3 consists of 12 residues. CDR3 nucleotides: TGTGCCGGATTCGGGACACTGGGTGGCTACACCTTC. The encoded protein is CAGFGTLGGYTF.

The chain employs TRBV6-7 and TRBJ2-3; D is tentatively TRBD1 or TRBD2 (5 bases each). TRBV6-7 is marked as an open reading frame, function uncertain. This CDR3 has 19 amino acids. The V gene lost 7 bases and the J gene lost 11 bases, with 37 bases spanning the gap. The CDR3 here is CASIKGIFWVGARGGRQYF. In DNA, the CDR3 is TGTGCCAGCATCAAGGGGATTTTTTGGGTCGGGGCCCGCGGAGGTAGGCAGTATTTT.

The V call is TRBV5-4, the J call TRBJ1-1, with a weak D call TRBD1 (6 bases). The germline gives CDR1 SGHNT, CDR2 YYREEE (reference sequence). V shed 1 base and J shed 5 bases, with 9 bases lying between them. The CDR3 sequence is 13 residues long. CDR3: CASSLKQGTEAFF. The CDR3 region has the DNA TGTGCCAGCAGCTTGAAGCAGGGGACTGAAGCTTTCTTT. The whole variable domain, remainder taken from reference TRBV5-4 and TRBJ1-1, is ETGVTQSPTHLIKTRGQQVTLRCSSQSGHNTVSWYQQALGQGPQFIFQYYREEENGRGNFPPRFSGLQFPNYSSELNVNALELDDSALYLCASSLKQGTEAFFGQGTRLTVV.

DNA for the CDR3: TGTGCCAGCAGTTTTGGGGGGCGAAGTAACACTGAAGCTTTCTTT. This translates into CASSFGGRSNTEAFF. This chain joins TRBV28 and TRBJ1-1; D is possibly TRBD1 (6 bases). The V gene's germline CDR1 is MDHEN and CDR2 SYDVKM. V was shortened by 3 bases and J by 2 bases, with 13 bases between the two germline ends. CDR3 size: 15 residues.

The chain combines TRBV27 with TRBJ1-5, with 8 bases fitting TRBD1. The CDR3 sequence is 14 residues long. Germline lookup yields CDR1 MNHEY and CDR2 SMNVEV (reference sequence). The V gene end was trimmed by 7 bases and the J gene end by 4 bases; junction bases not matched to a gene: 6. CDR3 sequence: CASNPGQANQPQHF. CDR3 nucleotide sequence: TGTGCCAGCAATCCGGGACAGGCGAATCAGCCCCAGCATTTT.

The rearrangement joins TRBV28 to TRBJ1-2; D is unclear. Germline CDR1 MDHEN, CDR2 SYDVKM. This CDR3 region has 13 residues. The germline V and J ends were trimmed by 1 base and 7 bases, with 10 bases remaining between them. The CDR3 DNA follows: TGTGCCAGCAGTTTATTAGGCGGGAGTGGCTACACCTTC. Protein product: CASSLLGGSGYTF.

This rearrangement joins TRBV6-2 or TRBV6-3 to TRBJ2-3, with D hard to call. This CDR3 has 18 amino acids. Trimming took 5 bases from V and 4 from J, leaving 25 bases between them. Germline V lookup: CDR1 MNHEY, CDR2 SVGEGT. CDR3 protein: CASSRRMIPSLAPDTQYF. CDR3 nucleotides: TGTGCCAGCAGTCGCAGGATGATTCCCTCCCTCGCACCAGATACGCAGTATTTT.

The V call is TRBV30, the J call TRBJ2-3; 9 nucleotides agree with TRBD1. The germline CDR1 and CDR2 sequences are GTSNPN and SVGIG (reference sequence). CDR3 length: 13 residues. V lost 1 base to trimming and J lost 6 bases; unmatched junction nucleotides: 2. For the CDR3, the DNA is TGTGCCTGGAGTGGGGGGACAGGGGATACGCAGTATTTT. Translating it yields CAWSGGTGDTQYF.

The V gene is TRBV5-5, the J gene TRBJ2-3; TRBD2 matches at 8 bases. The CDR3 length is 15 residues. The V segment lost 0 bases and the J segment 5 bases; nucleotides outside the gene matches: 5. In germline, CDR1 is SGHKS, CDR2 YYEKEE (reference sequence). As DNA, the CDR3 is TGTGCCAGCAGCTTGGTCGTAGCGGGGAGAGATACGCAGTATTTT. This translates into CASSLVVAGRDTQYF.

The genes are TRBV18 and TRBJ1-2; TRBD1 matches at 7 bases. Per the germline V gene, CDR1 is KGHSH and CDR2 is LQKENI. The CDR3 spans 14 residues. With V trimmed by 3 bases and J by 3 bases, 4 bases remained unmatched. The CDR3 DNA sequence: TGTGCCAGCTCACCGGGACAGATTTACTATGGCTACACCTTC. Translated, it gives CASSPGQIYYGYTF.

The J gene is TRBJ2-2, the V gene TRBV7-2; 9 bases fit TRBD2. CDR3 length equals 16 residues. From germline, CDR1 is SGHTA and CDR2 FQGNSA. After removal of 1 base from V and 6 bases from J, the junction contained 6 bases not matched to a gene. CDR3 residues: CASSLVVRGGSGELFF. Here the CDR3 DNA reads TGTGCCAGCAGCTTAGTGGTGCGGGGGGGCTCCGGGGAGCTGTTTTTT.

V is TRBV6-6 and J is TRBJ2-1; D uncertain. The CDR3 consists of 15 residues. Trimming removed 2 bases at V and 5 bases at J, with 13 bases between. Per germline, CDR1 MNHNY and CDR2 SVGAGI (reference sequence). The CDR3 protein is CASSYRAAPDNEQFF. CDR3 nucleotides: TGTGCCAGCAGTTACCGGGCAGCCCCTGACAATGAGCAGTTCTTC.

V is TRBV29-1 and J is TRBJ1-1; 7 nucleotides match TRBD1. The V and J ends lost 3 bases and 13 bases, in that order; junction bases with no gene match: 8. CDR1 and CDR2 (germline): SQVTM, ANQGSEA. This CDR3 spans 11 amino acids. CDR3 bases: TGCAGCGTTGAGTACAGGGGACGTGATTTCTTT. It encodes CSVEYRGRDFF. Drawing the rest from reference TRBV29-1 and TRBJ1-1, the complete variable domain is SAVISQKPSRDICQRGTSLTIQCQVDSQVTMMFWYRQQPGQSLTLIATANQGSEATYESGFVIDKFPISRPNLTFSTLTVSNMSPEDSSIYLCSVEYRGRDFFGQGTRLTVV.

This clone was counted once. This sequence joins TRBV19 and TRBJ2-2; D tentatively reads TRBD1 or TRBD2 (7 bases each). The CDR3 consists of 17 residues. Trimming pared 6 bases from V and 5 bases from J, leaving 22 bases between. CDR1 and CDR2 (germline): LNHDA, SQIVND (reference sequence). The CDR3 protein is CASSRYRGGGLTGELFF. In DNA, the CDR3 is TGTGCCAGTAGCCGTTACAGGGGAGGGGGCCTAACCGGGGAGCTGTTTTTT.

V usage is TRBV19 and J usage is TRBJ2-5; possibly TRBD2 for D (6 bases). Deletions cut 3 bases from V and 1 base from J, with 12 bases between. This CDR3 region has 15 residues. The germline gives CDR1 LNHDA, CDR2 SQIVND (reference sequence). The CDR3 bases are TGTGCCAGTAGTATTGCGACGGGGGTCCAAGAGACCCAGTACTTC. It codes for CASSIATGVQETQYF.

The V gene is TRBV6-6, the J gene TRBJ1-2, with 11 bases identical to TRBD1. This CDR3 spans 15 amino acids. Per germline, CDR1 MNHNY and CDR2 SVGAGI (reference sequence). Trimming took 6 bases from V and 8 from J; bases not matched to a gene: 11. CDR3 in DNA: TGTGCCAGCAGGGGACAGGGGGAAGTTCTTCCCGGCTACACCTTC. Amino acid sequence: CASRGQGEVLPGYTF.

This chain joins TRBV5-4 and TRBJ2-3, with 11 bases fitting TRBD2. The germline gives CDR1 SGHNT, CDR2 YYREEE (reference sequence). V trimming: 4 bases; J trimming: 3 bases; junction bases outside the gene matches: 10. The CDR3 spans 17 residues. DNA of the CDR3: TGTGCCAGCAGCCCATATCCGGGACTAGCGGCTACAGATACGCAGTATTTT. Translation: CASSPYPGLAATDTQYF.

The chain carries TRBV7-3 and TRBJ2-5; TRBD1 matches 10 bases. Per germline, CDR1 SGHTA and CDR2 FQGTGA. This CDR3 has 17 residues. V was pared by 0 bases and J by 2 bases, with 6 bases of the junction left unmatched. CDR3 in DNA: TGTGCCAGCAGCTTAACGGCAGGACAGGGGGGACAAGAGACCCAGTACTTC. It is translated as CASSLTAGQGGQETQYF.

The rearrangement links TRBV9 to TRBJ2-3; 8 bases match TRBD2. CDR3 size: 16 residues. J was trimmed by 2 bases and V by 0 bases; bases with no gene match: 5. CDR1 is SGDLS, CDR2 YYNGEE, per germline. The DNA of the CDR3 is TGTGCCAGCAGCGTAGTGGGCGGGGGGTCCACAGATACGCAGTATTTT. It encodes CASSVVGGGSTDTQYF.